The TCR beta chain described here comes from a study of beta chain features in type 1 diabetes. As for the study in general: Patients looked much like healthy donors when it came to age, gender and cell yields.

The CDR3 has 17 amino acids. CDR1 is KGHSH, CDR2 LQKENI, per germline. V gave up 3 bases and J gave up 8 bases; unmatched junction bases: 16. All of the isolated RNA was reverse transcribed, so expressed TCRB transcripts were sequenced. This table comes from immunoSEQ multiplex PCR, and its TCRdb copy is limited to in-frame clones, with some not included. In the table there are 600,000 to 700,000 clones, roughly an eighth of which are singletons. Study-level findings and limits: Type 1 diabetes patients showed a moderate but significant shortening of TCRB CDR3s in all four CD4+ subsets.

On this clone: Its specificity is not known.

Sequencing used naive CD4+ T cells from blood. The sequence was collected from a man in his thirties or forties with type 1 diabetes. V and J are TRBV18 and TRBJ1-2, with 9 nucleotides matching TRBD1. DNA for the CDR3: TGTGCCAGCTCACCCACCCGTGCACCAGGACAGGGGAACGGCTACACCTTC. This codes for CASSPTRAPGQGNGYTF.